These T cell receptor beta chains were read from a single sample in a study of brain T cells in children with intractable seizures. Generated by immunoSEQ multiplex PCR, the TCRdb table keeps only in-frame clones and is missing some. The table lists approximately 23,000 clones, around 94% of them singletons. Source: peripheral blood, taken at surgery. These receptors all stem from a boy younger than 18 with focal cortical dysplasia and intractable seizures. CDR3s include the opening cysteine and the closing phenylalanine or tryptophan. The D gene is left open where the match is weak. Only part of the rows carry a size: once, few, many, or a class if the clone is expanded.

j_call	clone_size	v_call	d_call	cdr3_nt	cdr3_aa
TRBJ2-5	-	TRBV19	TRBD1	TGTGCCAGTAGTATCAGGGGGCGGGAGACCCAGTACTTC	CASSIRGRETQYF
TRBJ2-3	-	TRBV6-4	TRBD2	TGTGCCAGCAGTGAGACTAGCGGGAGGGCAGATACGCAGTATTTT	CASSETSGRADTQYF
TRBJ1-5	-	TRBV19	TRBD1	TGTGCCAGTAGTATAGATTGGACAGGGGGCCGCGGTAGCAATCAGCCCCAGCATTTT	CASSIDWTGGRGSNQPQHF
TRBJ1-2	-	TRBV10-3	-	TGTGCCATCAGTTACTACAGGGCCTCTAACTATGGCTACACCTTC	CAISYYRASNYGYTF
TRBJ2-7	-	TRBV4-1	-	TGCGCCAGCAGCCAAGACAGGGGGGGCATTTACGAGCAGTACTTC	CASSQDRGGIYEQYF
TRBJ1-2	once	TRBV28	-	TGTGCCAGCAGTACCACGCAGGGGAACTATGGCTACACCTTC	CASSTTQGNYGYTF
TRBJ2-6	-	TRBV19	-	TGTGCCAGTGGCAGGACAGATGTCTCTGGGGCCAACGTCCTGACTTTC	CASGRTDVSGANVLTF
TRBJ2-1	-	TRBV19	TRBD2	TGTGCCAGTTTGGGACTAAGCGCGCAGCAGTTCTTC	CASLGLSAQQFF
TRBJ2-3	-	TRBV14	-	TGTGCCAGCAGCCAAGCTCGGGACCACGTTTTT	CASSQARDHVF
TRBJ2-5	-	TRBV21-1	-	TGTGCCAGCAGCAAAAAATCTAAAACTAGCGGGAGGACAGAGACCCAGTACTTC	CASSKKSKTSGRTETQYF
TRBJ2-3	-	TRBV7-6	TRBD1	TGTGCCAGCAGCTTAGCGGGCAGGGGGTGGACAGATACGCAGTATTTT	CASSLAGRGWTDTQYF
TRBJ1-2	-	TRBV5-8	-	TGTGCCAGCAGCTTGGCCGCAGGGTATGGCTACACCTTC	CASSLAAGYGYTF
TRBJ2-2	-	TRBV12-3/TRBV12-4	-	TGTGCCAGCACCCTATACTCCACCGGGGAGCTGTTTTTT	CASTLYSTGELFF
TRBJ2-3	-	TRBV7-2	-	TGTGCCAGCAGCTTAGGTCTAACAACCAATACGCAGTATTTT	CASSLGLTTNTQYF
TRBJ1-2	-	TRBV3-1/TRBV3-2	TRBD1	TGTGCCAGCAGCGTTACGAAACAGGGGGCGCAGGGCTACACCTTC	CASSVTKQGAQGYTF
TRBJ2-1	-	TRBV12-3/TRBV12-4	-	TGTGCCAGCAGTCCCCTTCTAGGACCTGAGCAGTTCTTC	CASSPLLGPEQFF
TRBJ2-2	-	TRBV4-1	-	TGCGCCAGCAGCCAAGAAAAGGGACATAACACCGGGGAGCTGTTTTTT	CASSQEKGHNTGELFF
TRBJ1-6	-	TRBV19	-	TGTGCCAGTAGTATCCCCCGTCTGGAATATTCACCCCTCCACTTT	CASSIPRLEYSPLHF
TRBJ2-7	-	TRBV5-1	-	TGCGCCAGCAGCTTGAGGCGGGGCCCGTCGTACGAGCAGTACTTC	CASSLRRGPSYEQYF
TRBJ1-1	-	TRBV7-3	TRBD1	TGTGCCAGCAGCGGACAGGGAAACACTGAAGCTTTCTTT	CASSGQGNTEAFF
TRBJ1-5	-	TRBV12-2	-	TGTGCAAGTCGCTTTTTGGTGGGGCCCAATCAGCCCCAGCATTTT	CASRFLVGPNQPQHF
TRBJ2-5	-	TRBV7-3	-	TGTGCCAGCAGCATCCTCGGGGGCTGGCAAGAGACCCAGTACTTC	CASSILGGWQETQYF
TRBJ1-5	once	TRBV12-3/TRBV12-4	-	TGTGCCAGCAGTTTTTGGTCTCAGCCCCAGCATTTT	CASSFWSQPQHF
TRBJ1-4	-	TRBV5-1	-	TGCGCCAGCAGGATGGGGAGATCAACTAATGAAAAACTGTTTTTT	CASRMGRSTNEKLFF
TRBJ2-3	-	TRBV11-3	-	TGTGCCAGCAGCGCCCACAGCACAGATACGCAGTATTTT	CASSAHSTDTQYF
TRBJ2-6	-	TRBV4-1	-	TGCGCCAGCAGCCAAGATCGCGGGATCTACTCTGGGGCCAACGTCCTGACTTTC	CASSQDRGIYSGANVLTF
TRBJ2-3	-	TRBV19	TRBD2	TGTGCCAGTAGTATAGGTAGCGGGGGTTTGGCAGATACGCAGTATTTT	CASSIGSGGLADTQYF
TRBJ2-3	-	TRBV7-9	-	TGTGCCAGCAGCTTAGGAAAGGCAGGGAGGAGGGTCACAGATACGCAGTATTTT	CASSLGKAGRRVTDTQYF
TRBJ2-1	-	TRBV24-1	TRBD2	TGTGCCACCAGTGATTTCAGCGGGGGTACATTCAATGAGCAGTTCTTC	CATSDFSGGTFNEQFF
TRBJ1-1	-	TRBV6-5	-	TGTGCCAGCAGTCCCCCAGGGAACACTGAAGCTTTCTTT	CASSPPGNTEAFF
TRBJ2-1	-	TRBV19	-	TGTGCCAGTAGTCGGCAGGGTTTATCCAATGAGCAGTTCTTC	CASSRQGLSNEQFF
TRBJ2-7	-	TRBV5-1	TRBD1	TGCGCCAGCAGTTTCCGGACAGGGCACTACGAGCAGTACTTC	CASSFRTGHYEQYF
TRBJ1-2	-	TRBV9	TRBD1	TGTGCCAGCAGCCCCGTCCAGGGGGCCCATGGCTACACCTTC	CASSPVQGAHGYTF
TRBJ1-1	-	TRBV28	TRBD1	TGTGCCAGCAGCCTGGACAGGGCAACTGAAGCTTTCTTT	CASSLDRATEAFF
TRBJ2-7	-	TRBV2	-	TGTGCCAGCAGTGAACTCTACGAGCAGTACTTC	CASSELYEQYF
TRBJ1-2	-	TRBV27	TRBD1	TGTGCCAGCAGCGACGACAGGGTAGCTGGCTACACCTTC	CASSDDRVAGYTF
TRBJ2-7	-	TRBV7-8	-	TGTGCCAGCAGCTTAGCGGGGATCTCCTACGAGCAGTACTTC	CASSLAGISYEQYF
TRBJ2-5	once	TRBV2	-	TGTGCCAGCAGCCGAACCATCACCCAGTACTTC	CASSRTITQYF
TRBJ2-3	-	TRBV5-1	-	TGCGCCAGCAGCTTGTACCCTGAAGATACGCAGTATTTT	CASSLYPEDTQYF
TRBJ1-2	once	TRBV7-9	-	TGTGCCAGCAGCCTTCCGGCAGGGGCCTCTAACTATGGCTACACCTTC	CASSLPAGASNYGYTF
TRBJ2-3	-	TRBV24-1	-	TGTGCCACCAGTGATTTTGTGGCGGAGGGCACAGATACGCAGTATTTT	CATSDFVAEGTDTQYF
TRBJ2-7	-	TRBV11-2	-	TGTGCCAGCAGGAAGCCGGGACCGGGCTCCTACGAGCAGTACTTC	CASRKPGPGSYEQYF